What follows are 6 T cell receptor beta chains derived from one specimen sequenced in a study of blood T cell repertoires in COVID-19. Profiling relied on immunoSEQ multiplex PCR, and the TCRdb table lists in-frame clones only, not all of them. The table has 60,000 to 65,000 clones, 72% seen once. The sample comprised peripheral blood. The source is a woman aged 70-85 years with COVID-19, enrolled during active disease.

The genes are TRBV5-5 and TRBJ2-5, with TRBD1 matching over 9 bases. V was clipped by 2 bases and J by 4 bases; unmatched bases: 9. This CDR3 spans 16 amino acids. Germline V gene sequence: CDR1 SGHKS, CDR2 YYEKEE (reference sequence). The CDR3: CASSFTGGRGGETQYF. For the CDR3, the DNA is TGTGCCAGCAGCTTCACAGGGGGCAGGGGAGGAGAGACCCAGTACTTC.

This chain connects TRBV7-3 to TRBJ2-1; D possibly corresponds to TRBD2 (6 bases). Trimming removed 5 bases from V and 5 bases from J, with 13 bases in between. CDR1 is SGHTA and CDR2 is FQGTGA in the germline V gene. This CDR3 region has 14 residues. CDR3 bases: TGTGCCAGCAGCCGTCGACGCGGGAACAATGAGCAGTTCTTC. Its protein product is CASSRRRGNNEQFF. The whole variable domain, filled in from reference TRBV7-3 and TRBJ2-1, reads GAGVSQTPSNKVTEKGKYVELRCDPISGHTALYWYRQSLGQGPEFLIYFQGTGAADDSGLPNDRFFAVRPEGSVSTLKIQRTERGDSAVYLCASSRRRGNNEQFFGPGTRLTVL.

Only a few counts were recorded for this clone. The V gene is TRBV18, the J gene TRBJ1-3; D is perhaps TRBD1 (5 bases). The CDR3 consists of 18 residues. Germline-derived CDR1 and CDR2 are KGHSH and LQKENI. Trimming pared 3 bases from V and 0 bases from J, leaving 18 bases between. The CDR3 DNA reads TGTGCCAGCTCACCCTACGGACAACTAACAAGCTCTGGAAACACCATATATTTT. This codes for CASSPYGQLTSSGNTIYF. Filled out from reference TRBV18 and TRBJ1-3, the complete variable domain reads NAGVMQNPRHLVRRRGQEARLRCSPMKGHSHVYWYRQLPEEGLKFMVYLQKENIIDESGMPKERFSAEFPKEGPSILRIQQVVRGDSAAYFCASSPYGQLTSSGNTIYFGEGSWLTVV.

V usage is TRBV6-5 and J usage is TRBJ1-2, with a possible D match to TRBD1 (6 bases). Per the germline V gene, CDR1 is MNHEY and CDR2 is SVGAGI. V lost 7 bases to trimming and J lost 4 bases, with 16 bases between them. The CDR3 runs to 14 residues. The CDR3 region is CASKEGGLGYGYTF. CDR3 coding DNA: TGTGCCAGCAAAGAAGGGGGTTTAGGCTATGGCTACACCTTC.

The CDR3 DNA is TGCGCCAGCAGCCGCCGAGCTAGGGGAAAACTGTTTTTT. Translated: CASSRRARGKLFF. The J gene is TRBJ1-4, the V gene TRBV4-1; the D gene is possibly TRBD1 (5 bases). The CDR3 contains 13 residues. Germline lookup yields CDR1 MGHRA and CDR2 YSYEKL. Trimming left V 4 bases short and J 10 bases short, with 13 bases between.

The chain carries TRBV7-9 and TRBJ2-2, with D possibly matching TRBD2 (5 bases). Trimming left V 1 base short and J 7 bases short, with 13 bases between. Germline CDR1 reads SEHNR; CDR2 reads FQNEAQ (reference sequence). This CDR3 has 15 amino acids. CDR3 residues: CASSLDYGNGGELFF. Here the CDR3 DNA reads TGTGCCAGCAGCTTAGATTACGGGAACGGCGGGGAGCTGTTTTTT. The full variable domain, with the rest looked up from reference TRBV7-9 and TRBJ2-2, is DTGVSQNPRHKITKRGQNVTFRCDPISEHNRLYWYRQTLGQGPEFLTYFQNEAQLEKSRLLSDRFSAERPKGSFSTLEIQRTEQGDSAMYLCASSLDYGNGGELFFGEGSRLTVL.